Reported below is one T cell receptor beta chain. TCRdb's copy holds only in-frame clones and misses some; the assay was immunoSEQ multiplex PCR. In the table there are about 94,000 clones, roughly 80% of which are singletons. This sample is drawn from a study of blood T cell repertoires in COVID-19. Turning to the study itself: The United States, Italy and Spain were the sources of the acute and convalescent COVID-19 samples. Nucleic acid was either cDNA or gDNA, and it came from T cells, B-cell-depleted T cells, or PBMCs.

V lost 5 bases and J 6 bases, leaving 17 bases between the germline ends. Germline V CDR1 and CDR2: MNHEY, SVGEGT. The CDR3 sequence is 14 residues long. Specimen: peripheral blood. The clonotype originates from a man between 60 and 75 years old with acute or convalescent COVID-19. The chain employs TRBV6-2 or TRBV6-3 and TRBJ2-7; D remains unclear. The CDR3 region is CASSRSASVAEQYF. CDR3 nucleotide sequence: TGTGCCAGCAGTAGGAGCGCTTCGGTTGCCGAGCAGTACTTC.